The 7 T cell receptor beta chains given below trace back to one sample, sequenced in a study of OX40 agonist ivuxolimab in advanced cancers. Profiling relied on immunoSEQ multiplex PCR, and the TCRdb table lists in-frame clones only, not all of them. The table has about 17,000 clones, approximately 82% seen once. Sequencing used CD4+ or CD8+ T cells sorted from blood, obtained in a trial of the OX40 agonist ivuxolimab. Source of these receptors: an adult with an advanced solid tumor such as melanoma, head and neck, liver or kidney cancer.

The chain links TRBV30 to TRBJ1-6; unclear D gene. Trimming shortened V by 1 base and J by 5 bases, and 15 bases separated the two germline ends. CDR1 GTSNPN and CDR2 SVGIG come from the germline V gene (reference sequence). The CDR3 totals 16 residues. CDR3 DNA: TGTGCCTGGAGTGCAGTCCGCCGAGGCAATAATTCACCCCTCCACTTT. Protein sequence: CAWSAVRRGNNSPLHF.

This sequence joins TRBV2 and TRBJ2-7, with 7 positions matching TRBD2. V gave up 6 bases and J gave up 2 bases; unmatched junction bases: 7. This CDR3 has 14 residues. The germline CDR1 and CDR2 sequences are SNHLY and FYNNEI. CDR3 loop: CASSLGLETYEQYF. Here the CDR3 DNA reads TGTGCCAGCAGCCTCGGACTAGAAACCTACGAGCAGTACTTC.

This sequence joins TRBV28 and TRBJ1-6; D remains unclear. Germline V gives CDR1 MDHEN, CDR2 SYDVKM. This CDR3 has 14 amino acids. V was cut by 2 bases and J by 10 bases, with 12 bases left in between. The CDR3 here is CASSLLQESSPLHF. CDR3 DNA sequence: TGTGCCAGCAGTTTACTCCAGGAGTCCTCACCCCTCCACTTT.

The chain is built from TRBV7-6 and TRBJ2-5; 7 nucleotides match TRBD1. The J call is doubtful: the DNA matches TRBJ2-7 better. CDR1 and CDR2 from the germline V gene are SGHVS and FNYEAQ. This CDR3 comprises 14 residues. The CDR3 loop is CASSLASGQTEQYF. DNA of the CDR3: TGTGCCAGCAGCTTAGCCTCGGGACAGACCGAGCAGTACTTC.

The gene calls are TRBV7-9 and TRBJ1-1; tentatively, D is TRBD1 (6 bases). The germline V gene has CDR1 SEHNR and CDR2 FQNEAQ (reference sequence). CDR3 length equals 17 residues. The V and J ends lost 2 bases and 1 base respectively, with 17 bases between them. In DNA, the CDR3 is TGTGCCAGCAGCTTATCAAGGGGGAGGGGTGAGAACACTGAAGCTTTCTTT. Translation gives CASSLSRGRGENTEAFF.

V is TRBV27 and J is TRBJ2-5; no firm D call. Germline V gene sequence: CDR1 MNHEY, CDR2 SMNVEV (reference sequence). This CDR3 spans 14 amino acids. Trimming removed 1 base at V and 5 bases at J, with 11 bases between. Here the CDR3 reads CASSLFNGGETQYF. As DNA, the CDR3 is TGTGCCAGCAGTTTATTCAATGGTGGTGAGACCCAGTACTTC.

The chain uses TRBV7-8 and TRBJ2-7, with 10 bases lining up with TRBD2. Germline CDR1 SGHVS, CDR2 FQNEAQ. This CDR3 region has 18 residues. The trim removed 1 base at V and 5 bases at J, leaving 14 bases unmatched. The CDR3 protein is CASSLGPSGSWVLDEQYF. The CDR3 bases are TGTGCCAGCAGCTTAGGTCCTAGCGGGAGCTGGGTTCTCGACGAGCAGTACTTC.